A selection of T cell receptor beta chains follows, all from one sample in a study of human T cells and chemical hapten exposure. TCRdb recomputed calls from the RACE reads with MiXCR, one row per CDR3 protein. The data hold 45,000 to 60,000 distinct CDR3 sequences, with 8.5% to 10% observed a single time. Here the sequenced sample was whole blood, taken in connection with sensitization to the hapten diphenylcyclopropenone (DPC). The receptor source for this set is a middle-aged woman with alopecia areata. Some clones in this sample may be carry-over from other donors' samples. CDR3s leave out the opening cysteine and the closing phenylalanine or tryptophan.

11	TRBV11-3	ASSLGPFYEQY
13	TRBV6-1	ASSEIEGADQPQH
11	TRBV29-1	SVGRTGNEKLF
14	TRBV18	ASSRTGLDSNQPQH
14	TRBV12-3/TRBV12-4	ASSVRGRAGNQPQH
12	TRBV7-2	ASSSPTGNQPQH
10	TRBV7-9	ASGTVGNTIY
11	TRBV5-1	ASSPYLMDTQY
13	TRBV7-2	ASSLGTGTNQPQH
10	TRBV30	AWSVTRDTQY
11	TRBV5-1	ASKTPEGHIQY
15	TRBV18	ASSPLGATGANQPQH
11	TRBV27	ASSPGVEETQY
13	TRBV27	ASSLVQGSKIEQY
16	TRBV7-2	ASSVEGQGVVGTGELF
15	TRBV4-3	ASSQENRGTTAGELF